A single sample gave rise to the 5 T cell receptor beta chains below, sequenced in a study of OX40 agonist ivuxolimab in advanced cancers. TCRdb's table, derived via immunoSEQ multiplex PCR, lists solely in-frame clones and lacks some. Here the sample spans about 46,000 clones, approximately 88% being singletons. Sample: CD4+ or CD8+ T cells sorted from blood, taken in a trial of the OX40 agonist ivuxolimab. These receptors all stem from an adult with an advanced solid tumor such as melanoma, head and neck, liver or kidney cancer.

This chain uses TRBV7-2 with TRBJ1-6; D gene ambiguous. This CDR3 is 15 amino acids long. The V end lost 4 bases, the J end lost 5 bases, and 12 bases lay between the germline ends. Germline CDR1 is SGHTA and CDR2 is FQGNSA. CDR3 protein: CASSSRRGNNSPLHF. The CDR3 region has the DNA TGTGCCAGCAGCTCAAGGAGAGGGAATAATTCACCCCTCCACTTT.

The J gene is TRBJ2-3, the V gene TRBV12-5, with 7 bases lining up with TRBD1. CDR1 LGHNT and CDR2 FRNRAP come from the germline V gene. CDR3 length: 16 amino acids. J lost 1 base, V lost 5 bases, and 9 bases had no gene match. The CDR3 sequence: CASGPGYGQGTDTQYF. Written as DNA, the CDR3 is TGTGCTAGTGGTCCAGGGTACGGACAGGGCACAGATACGCAGTATTTT.

This clone was detected only once. This rearrangement joins TRBV5-8 to TRBJ2-7; 7 bases fit TRBD2. This CDR3 has 13 residues. Germline-derived CDR1 and CDR2 are SGHTS and YDEGEE. V trimming: 5 bases; J trimming: 5 bases; junction bases outside the gene matches: 7. The CDR3 DNA reads TGTGCCAGCAGAGGGAGGGGTCGGAACGAGCAGTACTTC. Protein product: CASRGRGRNEQYF.

The chain recombines TRBV5-1 with TRBJ1-1, with TRBD1 matching over 7 bases. CDR1 is SGHRS and CDR2 is YFSETQ in the germline V gene. This CDR3 contains 16 residues. J lost 2 bases, V lost 4 bases, and 11 bases had no gene match. CDR3 loop: CASSSITGVGNTEAFF. For the CDR3, the DNA is TGCGCCAGCAGCAGTATTACAGGGGTTGGCAACACTGAAGCTTTCTTT.

V and J are TRBV11-2 and TRBJ2-7, with 9 bases aligning to TRBD1. Trimming removed 2 bases from V and 2 bases from J; junction bases left unmatched: 1. The CDR3 has 14 amino acids. In germline, CDR1 is SGHAT, CDR2 FQNNGV. CDR3 nucleotides: TGTGCCAGCAGCTTACACAGGGGGCCCTACGAGCAGTACTTC. Translation: CASSLHRGPYEQYF.